This T cell receptor (beta chain) is from a study of T-cell reconstitution after alpha-beta-depleted transplantation in children. This clonotype was seen more than once but under ten times. The CDR3 contains 13 residues. Looked up from germline, CDR1 is SGHAT and CDR2 is FQNNGV. V lost 5 bases and J lost 8; bases outside the gene matches: 6. TCRbeta library construction was performed incorporating unique molecular identifiers. TCRdb reprocessed the PCR reads via MiXCR and lists one record per CDR3 protein. The sample contains some 550,000 distinct CDR3 sequences, around 16% of which appear only once. J is TRBJ1-2 and V is TRBV11-2; 9 bases are shared with TRBD1. The input for sequencing was PBMCs from the stem cell graft donor, taken from the stem cell graft. The TCR comes from a human donor who donated a stem cell graft to a child with acute lymphoblastic leukemia. The chain's CDR3 is CASSRDRVKGYTF. The CDR3 region has the DNA TGTGCCAGCAGCCGGGACAGGGTTAAAGGCTACACCTTC.